The 15 T cell receptor beta chains given below trace back to one sample, sequenced in a study of metastatic and nonmetastatic thyroid tumors. TCRdb re-analyzed the PCR reads through MiXCR. The table records about 27,000 clones, roughly 17% of them present only once. None of the patients had undergone any treatment ahead of thyroid surgery. The sequenced sample consisted of blood. The source is a male donor with papillary thyroid cancer or a benign thyroid nodule (not recorded which). Some clones in this sample may be carry-over from other donors' samples.

V and J are TRBV15 and TRBJ2-7, with D possibly being TRBD2 (5 bases). The CDR3 extends over 15 amino acids. With 6 bases removed from V and 0 bases from J, the gap between germline ends came to 15 bases. Germline CDR1 is LNHNV and CDR2 is YYDKDF (reference sequence). CDR3 sequence reads: CATSTPGLNSYEQYF. The CDR3 DNA sequence: TGTGCCACCAGTACGCCGGGGTTGAACTCCTACGAGCAGTACTTC.

The chain links TRBV7-9 to TRBJ2-2; D is unclear. Germline CDR1 reads SEHNR; CDR2 reads FQNEAQ (reference sequence). The V gene lost 2 bases and the J gene lost 11 bases, with 18 bases spanning the gap. The CDR3 covers 15 residues. The DNA of the CDR3 is TGTGCCAGCAGCTTAAAGGGCCCCGACACCTGTGAGCTGTTTTTT. This translates into CASSLKGPDTCELFF.

The sample holds many counts of this clone. The V call is TRBV10-1, the J call TRBJ1-2, with a tentative D call TRBD1 (5 bases). Germline V gene lookup returns CDR1 WNHNN and CDR2 SYGVQD (reference sequence). Deletions cut 4 bases from V and 4 bases from J, with 10 bases between. The CDR3 sequence is 13 residues long. CDR3 region: CASSATGLYGYTF. In DNA form, the CDR3 reads TGCGCCAGCAGTGCAACAGGCCTCTATGGCTACACCTTC.

At least ten counts were recorded for this clone. The chain recombines TRBV6-5 with TRBJ2-7; D call uncertain. This CDR3 contains 13 residues. Per the germline V gene, CDR1 is MNHEY and CDR2 is SVGAGI. Trimming removed 2 bases from V and 1 base from J, with 6 bases in between. This CDR3 reads CASSYGQSYEQYF. The CDR3, as DNA: TGTGCCAGCAGTTACGGGCAGTCCTACGAGCAGTACTTC.

This clone was detected many times. The rearrangement links TRBV19 to TRBJ1-1; D might be TRBD1 (6 bases). Between the trimmed V and J ends, which lost 6 bases and 1 base, there was a span of 9 bases. This CDR3 spans 13 amino acids. Germline V gene sequence: CDR1 LNHDA, CDR2 SQIVND (reference sequence). This CDR3 is CASSGQRNTEAFF. CDR3 in DNA: TGTGCCAGTAGCGGACAGAGGAACACTGAAGCTTTCTTT. Full variable domain (rest looked up from reference TRBV19 and TRBJ1-1): DGGITQSPKYLFRKEGQNVTLSCEQNLNHDAMYWYRQDPGQGLRLIYYSQIVNDFQKGDIAEGYSVSREKKESFPLTVTSAQKNPTAFYLCASSGQRNTEAFFGQGTRLTVV.

The genes are TRBV9 and TRBJ2-1, with D unclear. Trimming pared 0 bases from V and 0 bases from J, leaving 10 bases between. In germline, CDR1 is SGDLS, CDR2 YYNGEE. The CDR3 length is 16 residues. The chain's CDR3 is CASSVVFAYSYNEQFF. CDR3 nucleotide sequence: TGTGCCAGCAGCGTAGTGTTTGCTTACTCCTACAATGAGCAGTTCTTC.

For this clone: In the same sample, other DNA sequences code for this CDR3. This sequence joins TRBV5-1 and TRBJ1-1; weak D call: TRBD1 (6 bases). With 5 bases removed from V and 3 bases from J, the gap between germline ends came to 17 bases. CDR1 and CDR2 from the germline V gene are SGHRS and YFSETQ. The CDR3 runs 15 residues. CDR3 nucleotide sequence: TGCGCCAGCAGGCGAGGGGGGAGGGGAGACACTGAAGCTTTCTTT. This sequence encodes CASRRGGRGDTEAFF.

This clone showed up many times. This chain uses TRBV7-2 with TRBJ2-7, with 7 bases matching TRBD2. There are 15 residues in the CDR3. With V trimmed by 0 bases and J by 7 bases, 9 bases remained unmatched. Per germline, CDR1 SGHTA and CDR2 FQGNSA. As DNA, the CDR3 is TGTGCCAGCAGCTTAGCGGGCGGGAGAGTGGAGGAGCAGTACTTC. It codes for CASSLAGGRVEEQYF.

The chain employs TRBV7-3 and TRBJ2-1; D is tentatively TRBD1 or TRBD2 (5 bases each). CDR3 size: 15 residues. The germline V gene has CDR1 SGHTA and CDR2 FQGTGA. This chain's CDR3 is CSISLERGDYNEQFF. Written as DNA, the CDR3 is TGTTCCATCAGCTTAGAGAGGGGAGATTACAATGAGCAGTTCTTC.

This clone was detected ten times or more. The genes are TRBV3-1 and TRBJ2-1, with D possibly being TRBD2 (5 bases). Germline V gene lookup returns CDR1 LGHDT and CDR2 YNNKEL (reference sequence). The V end was cut by 1 base, the J end by 9 bases, with 19 bases between. The CDR3 has 16 residues. The CDR3 bases are TGTGCCAGCAGCCAAGTCAGCGCTCGGGGTCGGGGTGAGCAGTTCTTC. It specifies CASSQVSARGRGEQFF.

This clone was counted ten times or more. The chain couples TRBV18 to TRBJ1-6; D remains ambiguous. V was clipped by 2 bases and J by 8 bases, with 10 bases between them. Germline assignment: CDR1 KGHSH and CDR2 LQKENI. The CDR3 is 14 residues long. Here the CDR3 DNA reads TGTGCCAGCTCACCAGGCCAACTTGATTCACCCCTCCACTTT. Amino acid sequence: CASSPGQLDSPLHF.

This clone was counted many times. The V and J genes are TRBV29-1 and TRBJ1-1, with 11 bases that match TRBD1. This CDR3 spans 15 amino acids. J lost 4 bases, V lost 6 bases, and 10 bases had no gene match. Germline CDR1 and CDR2: SQVTM and ANQGSEA. CDR3 residues: CSVGQGAQVSTEAFF. DNA for the CDR3: TGCAGCGTAGGACAGGGGGCGCAGGTCTCCACTGAAGCTTTCTTT.

This chain joins TRBV14 and TRBJ2-3; D call uncertain. Germline V gene data show CDR1 as SGHDN and CDR2 as FVKESK. V gave up 0 bases and J gave up 3 bases, with 16 bases separating them. The CDR3 is made up of 17 amino acids. The CDR3 loop is CASSQDAASTITDTQYF. CDR3 bases: TGTGCCAGCAGCCAAGATGCGGCATCAACAATTACAGATACGCAGTATTTT.

This clone was observed many times. This chain links TRBV7-2 with TRBJ2-5, with a tentative D call TRBD2 (6 bases). Germline V CDR1 and CDR2: SGHTA, FQGNSA. This CDR3 spans 13 amino acids. Trimming took off 5 bases at V and 4 bases at J, with 11 bases between the two ends. The CDR3 DNA reads as TGTGCCAGCAGCATGGAGGGGCGAGAGACCCAGTACTTC. As protein: CASSMEGRETQYF.

This clone is classed as medium-sized. This chain connects TRBV12-3 or TRBV12-4 to TRBJ2-7; 10 bases align to TRBD1. The CDR3 runs 14 residues. The junction had 8 bases not matched to a gene; V was cut back by 6 bases and J by 6 bases. CDR3 residues: CASSTGTGDSEQYF. The CDR3 bases are TGTGCCAGCAGCACCGGGACAGGGGACAGCGAGCAGTACTTC.